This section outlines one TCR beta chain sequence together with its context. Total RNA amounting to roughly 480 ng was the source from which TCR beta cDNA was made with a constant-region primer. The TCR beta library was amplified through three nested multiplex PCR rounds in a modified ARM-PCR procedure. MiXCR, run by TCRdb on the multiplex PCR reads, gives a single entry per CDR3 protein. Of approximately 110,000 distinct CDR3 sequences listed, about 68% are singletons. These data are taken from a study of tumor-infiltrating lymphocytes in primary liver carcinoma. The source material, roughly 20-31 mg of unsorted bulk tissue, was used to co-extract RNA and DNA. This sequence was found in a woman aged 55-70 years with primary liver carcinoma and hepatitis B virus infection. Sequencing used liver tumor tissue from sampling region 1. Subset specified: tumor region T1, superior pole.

CDR3 bases: TGTGCCAGCAGCCCCAGGACTAGCGGGAGACCGAGCAATGAGCAGTTCTTC. Translation: CASSPRTSGRPSNEQFF. This chain uses TRBV5-6 with TRBJ2-1; 13 positions agree with TRBD2. With 4 bases clipped from V and 6 bases from J, the junction kept 10 bases outside the gene matches. The CDR3 sequence is 17 residues long. The germline gives CDR1 SGHDT, CDR2 YYEEEE.